This TCR beta chain emerged from a study of shared clonotypes between healthy human individuals. Study at large: The cohort had two women and three men, ages 18 to 49.

The study ran the assay at deep level. Assay used: immunoSEQ multiplex PCR; TCRdb lists only in-frame clones, some missing. This table holds about 490,000 clones, 78% found once. This clonotype was obtained from a woman in her forties in good health. Some clones in this sample may be carry-over from other donors' samples. The sequenced material came from PBMCs.

The CDR3 reads CASSEGLAISTDTQYF. The DNA of the CDR3 is TGTGCCAGCAGTGAAGGACTAGCGATCAGCACAGATACGCAGTATTTT. The chain uses TRBV25-1 and TRBJ2-3; 9 bases line up with TRBD2. V was clipped by 2 bases and J by 0 bases; unmatched bases: 3. The CDR3 length is 16 residues. Germline V gene data show CDR1 as MGHDK and CDR2 as SYGVNS.